These 5 T cell receptor beta chains were all obtained from the same sample, sequenced in a study of regulatory T cells in long-lasting Graves disease. Time point denoted: newly diagnosed GD, antithyroid drugs for less than 3 months. Researchers made the TCR library from RNA that was extracted from PBMCs. Investigators prepared the TCR beta libraries by applying iRepertoire HTBI primers and Arm-PCR of CDR3 regions. MiXCR was run by TCRdb on the multiplex PCR reads, yielding one entry per CDR3 protein. The profile shows around 450,000 distinct CDR3 sequences, 15% of them singletons. These sequences were also reported in another study, on T cells in Graves' hyperthyroidism and ophthalmopathy.

The source was peripheral blood mononuclear cells (PBMCs), collected at new diagnosis, from a patient treated with antithyroid drugs. The receptors here all came from a woman aged 40-49 years with Graves disease.

The table lists this clonotype with many counts. The V call is TRBV12-3 or TRBV12-4, the J call TRBJ1-2; D possibly corresponds to TRBD1 (6 bases). CDR3 length: 15 amino acids. The V gene lost 6 bases and the J gene lost 4 bases, with 18 bases spanning the gap. The CDR3 loop reads CASSSSGGLIYGYTF. The CDR3 nucleotides are TGTGCCAGCAGCTCGTCGGGGGGGCTTATCTATGGCTACACCTTC.

Comment on this clonotype: A read error is likely here: a far larger clone is one base away. V and J are TRBV7-2 and TRBJ2-1; TRBD2 matches 7 bases. The J call is uncertain, as TRBJ2-5 better fits the DNA end. The germline CDR1 and CDR2 sequences are SGHTA and FQGNSA. The CDR3 consists of 17 residues. The CDR3 nucleotides are TGTACCAGCAGCTTATATCCGAGAGGGAGGGTAGGGGAGACCCAGTACTTC. It encodes CTSSLYPRGRVGETQYF.

This clonotype was counted between two and nine times. The chain uses TRBV30 and TRBJ2-5; D remains ambiguous. This CDR3 has 13 residues. Trimming left V 0 bases short and J 5 bases short, with 10 bases between. Germline CDR1 GTSNPN, CDR2 SVGIG (reference sequence). DNA for the CDR3: TGTGCCTGGAGTGTAAGCCATTGGGAGACCCAGTACTTC. This translates into CAWSVSHWETQYF.

This rearrangement joins TRBV9 to TRBJ1-1; D gene ambiguous. CDR1 and CDR2 from the germline V gene are SGDLS and YYNGEE. The CDR3 has 14 residues. Trimming removed 0 bases at V and 5 bases at J, with 11 bases between. As DNA, the CDR3 is TGTGCCAGCAGCGTAGGGGAATCGGGTACTGAAGCTTTCTTT. This codes for CASSVGESGTEAFF.

This clonotype was recorded many times. V is TRBV20-1 and J is TRBJ2-3; 8 positions match TRBD2. V shed 3 bases and J 0 bases; nucleotides not matched to a gene: 5. The CDR3 runs to 15 residues. The V gene's germline CDR1 is DFQATT and CDR2 SNEGSKA (reference sequence). For the CDR3, the DNA is TGCAGTGCTAGGTTGGCTAGCGGGAGCACAGATACGCAGTATTTT. Protein product: CSARLASGSTDTQYF.